This TCR beta chain was documented in a study of neoadjuvant anti-PD-1 for oral cavity cancer. From germline, CDR1 is SEHNR and CDR2 FQNEAQ (reference sequence). The CDR3 is 14 amino acids. Unmatched junction bases numbered 8, after V lost 5 bases and J lost 4 bases. Clones were read by immunoSEQ multiplex PCR, and TCRdb kept only the in-frame ones, dropping some. Among 14,000 or so clones listed, around 76% were seen once. As to time point: after neoadjuvant nivolumab, at surgical resection. This chain connects TRBV7-9 to TRBJ2-7, with 7 positions matching TRBD2. This clonotype originated in a person aged 40-85 years with oral cavity squamous cell carcinoma. Sequenced material: PBMCs, taken after nivolumab (anti-PD-1) treatment. The CDR3: CASSHTGLVYEQYF. The CDR3, as DNA: TGTGCCAGCAGCCATACAGGACTAGTTTACGAGCAGTACTTC. The whole variable domain, remainder taken from reference TRBV7-9 and TRBJ2-7, is DTGVSQNPRHKITKRGQNVTFRCDPISEHNRLYWYRQTLGQGPEFLTYFQNEAQLEKSRLLSDRFSAERPKGSFSTLEIQRTEQGDSAMYLCASSHTGLVYEQYFGPGTRLTVT.